The 18 T cell receptor beta chains below were found in one sample sequenced in a study of blood T cells in healthy people across ages. It was with a sample-barcoded 5' primer and a J-beta primer mix that a second PCR of roughly 7 to 12 cycles was run. One entry per CDR3 protein results from TCRdb running MiXCR on the 5' RACE reads. Of around 790,000 distinct CDR3 sequences in the sample, about 42% were seen once. The sequenced sample consisted of blood. The source is a man aged 60-69 years in good health.

This rearrangement joins TRBV20-1 to TRBJ1-2; TRBD1 agrees at 7 bases. The trim removed 6 bases at V and 2 bases at J, leaving 9 bases unmatched. The germline CDR1 and CDR2 sequences are DFQATT and SNEGSKA (reference sequence). The CDR3 is 14 amino acids. The CDR3 DNA sequence: TGCAGTGCGAGCTCCGACAGGGCCAACTATGGCTACACCTTC. Translation gives CSASSDRANYGYTF.

This chain joins TRBV30 and TRBJ2-7; the D is unclear. Germline values: CDR1 GTSNPN, CDR2 SVGIG (reference sequence). The V and J ends lost 4 bases and 3 bases respectively, with 16 bases between them. This CDR3 comprises 14 residues. CDR3 DNA sequence: TGTGCCTGGAACCCGGGCGCCTCCTACTACGAGCAGTACTTC. Translated, it gives CAWNPGASYYEQYF.

The rearrangement joins TRBV20-1 to TRBJ2-7, with 8 bases matching TRBD2. Germline V gene data show CDR1 as DFQATT and CDR2 as SNEGSKA (reference sequence). Losses at the gene ends were 6 bases for V and 5 bases for J; bases not matched to a gene: 9. There are 13 residues in the CDR3. The CDR3 nucleotides read TGCAGTGCGCCGCGGGGGGAGCCAAACGAGCAGTACTTC. Protein: CSAPRGEPNEQYF.

V gene TRBV7-2 combines with J gene TRBJ2-6; TRBD2 matches at 7 bases. V trimming: 5 bases; J trimming: 0 bases; junction bases outside the gene matches: 4. This CDR3 has 16 amino acids. In germline, CDR1 is SGHTA, CDR2 FQGNSA. The CDR3 reads CASSGGGFSGANVLTF. DNA of the CDR3: TGTGCCAGCAGCGGGGGGGGTTTCTCTGGGGCCAACGTCCTGACTTTC. Drawing the rest from reference TRBV7-2 and TRBJ2-6, the complete variable domain is GAGVSQSPSNKVTEKGKDVELRCDPISGHTALYWYRQSLGQGLEFLIYFQGNSAPDKSGLPSDRFSAERTGGSVSTLTIQRTQQEDSAVYLCASSGGGFSGANVLTFGAGSRLTVL.

The chain is built from TRBV9 and TRBJ2-3; TRBD2 might be the D (5 bases). Trimming shortened V by 0 bases and J by 0 bases, and 11 bases separated the two germline ends. CDR3 length: 16 amino acids. Germline CDR1 reads SGDLS; CDR2 reads YYNGEE. The CDR3 reads CASSVGRSRSTDTQYF. The CDR3 nucleotides read TGTGCCAGCAGCGTAGGGAGGTCCCGTAGCACAGATACGCAGTATTTT.

This clonotype has just a few counts. CDR3 DNA sequence: TGCAGTGCCGACGTTGGAACCCAAGAGACCCAGTACTTC. This translates into CSADVGTQETQYF. The rearrangement joins TRBV20-1 to TRBJ2-5, with D unresolved. Germline CDR1 and CDR2: DFQATT and SNEGSKA (reference sequence). CDR3 length equals 13 residues. Between the trimmed V and J ends, which lost 6 bases and 1 base, there was a span of 12 bases.

The chain combines TRBV6-1 with TRBJ2-7, with a possible D match to TRBD1 (6 bases). CDR3 length: 18 residues. Germline-derived CDR1 and CDR2 are MNHNS and SASEGT. Trimming removed 6 bases from V and 2 bases from J, with 26 bases in between. CDR3 DNA sequence: TGTGCCAGCAGCAAACGGGGCCTTACAGGGAAGAAAACCTACGAGCAGTACTTC. It encodes CASSKRGLTGKKTYEQYF.

This clonotype has just a few counts. The J gene is TRBJ2-7, the V gene TRBV11-2, with TRBD1 as a possible D gene (6 bases). The CDR3 is 14 amino acids. Germline lookup yields CDR1 SGHAT and CDR2 FQNNGV. The V end lost 6 bases, the J end lost 3 bases, and 15 bases lay between the germline ends. CDR3 in DNA: TGTGCCAGCAGAACTAACAGGGACCACTACGAGCAGTACTTC. Amino acid sequence: CASRTNRDHYEQYF.

This clonotype was counted between two and nine times. The chain uses TRBV7-6 and TRBJ1-2; no firm D call. This CDR3 region has 15 residues. The V end lost 5 bases, the J end lost 2 bases, and 15 bases lay between the germline ends. Germline assignment: CDR1 SGHVS and CDR2 FNYEAQ. The CDR3 sequence is CASSQTHTSNYGYTF. CDR3 nucleotide sequence: TGTGCCAGCAGCCAGACACATACTTCAAACTATGGCTACACCTTC. The variable domain in full, completed from reference TRBV7-6 and TRBJ1-2, reads GAGVSQSPRYKVTKRGQDVALRCDPISGHVSLYWYRQALGQGPEFLTYFNYEAQQDKSGLPNDRFSAERPEGSISTLTIQRTEQRDSAMYRCASSQTHTSNYGYTFGSGTRLTVV.

The rearrangement links TRBV20-1 to TRBJ2-7; TRBD2 agrees at 13 bases. V lost 6 bases, J lost 7 bases, and 15 bases stayed unmatched. Germline values: CDR1 DFQATT, CDR2 SNEGSKA (reference sequence). The CDR3 runs 16 residues. CDR3 nucleotides: TGCAGTGCCCCGCGCGTTGGGACTAGCGGGAATGTTGAGCAGTACTTC. Its protein product is CSAPRVGTSGNVEQYF.

The chain combines TRBV6-2 or TRBV6-3 with TRBJ2-3, with TRBD1 matching over 10 bases. V lost 4 bases, J lost 2 bases, and 6 bases stayed unmatched. Germline V CDR1 and CDR2: MNHEY, SVGEGT. This CDR3 spans 16 amino acids. CDR3 DNA sequence: TGTGCCAGCAGTTCTTGGACAGGGGGGGACACAGATACGCAGTATTTT. It specifies CASSSWTGGDTDTQYF.

A few counts support this clonotype. This chain uses TRBV7-8 with TRBJ2-5, with 13 bases fitting TRBD2. Germline values: CDR1 SGHVS, CDR2 FQNEAQ. The CDR3 loop spans 17 amino acids. The V and J ends lost 2 bases and 2 bases, in that order; junction bases with no gene match: 5. CDR3 protein: CASSLTTSGGKQETQYF. CDR3 in DNA: TGTGCCAGCAGCTTAACGACTAGCGGGGGGAAACAAGAGACCCAGTACTTC. Variable domain in full (rest from reference TRBV7-8 and TRBJ2-5): GAGVSQSPRYKVAKRGQDVALRCDPISGHVSLFWYQQALGQGPEFLTYFQNEAQLDKSGLPSDRFFAERPEGSVSTLKIQRTQQEDSAVYLCASSLTTSGGKQETQYFGPGTRLLVL.

There are a few counts of this clonotype. The chain joins TRBV6-6 to TRBJ1-1; possibly TRBD1 for D (6 bases). Looked up from germline, CDR1 is MNHNY and CDR2 is SVGAGI (reference sequence). This CDR3 region has 17 residues. V was trimmed by 2 bases and J by 4 bases, leaving 20 bases between them. CDR3 bases: TGTGCCAGCAGTTACCCGGGGGGGCCTCTCTACCTCACTGAAGCTTTCTTT. This sequence encodes CASSYPGGPLYLTEAFF.

V gene TRBV2 combines with J gene TRBJ2-7, with no clear D. This CDR3 has 12 amino acids. Trimming removed 3 bases at V and 4 bases at J, with 7 bases between. Germline V lookup: CDR1 SNHLY, CDR2 FYNNEI. The CDR3 reads CASSDEIYEQYF. In DNA form, the CDR3 reads TGTGCCAGCAGTGACGAGATTTACGAGCAGTACTTC.

The chain uses TRBV12-3 or TRBV12-4 and TRBJ1-5, with a tentative D call TRBD1 (6 bases). This CDR3 has 15 amino acids. V lost 4 bases and J lost 2, with 12 bases in between. The CDR3 DNA reads as TGTGCCAGCAGTTCACTGGGGGGCGGCAATCAGCCCCAGCATTTT. It specifies CASSSLGGGNQPQHF.

The chain combines TRBV28 with TRBJ2-5; 13 nucleotides line up with TRBD2. CDR3 size: 16 residues. Germline-derived CDR1 and CDR2 are MDHEN and SYDVKM. The V segment lost 4 bases and the J segment 3 bases; nucleotides outside the gene matches: 5. Written as DNA, the CDR3 is TGTGCCAGCAGTTCCCCCGGGACTAGCGGGGAAGAGACCCAGTACTTC. This translates into CASSSPGTSGEETQYF.

This clonotype was counted between two and nine times. The chain carries TRBV15 and TRBJ2-7; 9 nucleotides align to TRBD1. Germline CDR1 reads LNHNV; CDR2 reads YYDKDF (reference sequence). With 2 bases clipped from V and 5 bases from J, the junction kept 7 bases outside the gene matches. The CDR3 has 15 residues. The CDR3 bases are TGTGCCACCAGCAGACCCGGGACAGGGTACGACGAGCAGTACTTC. It yields the protein CATSRPGTGYDEQYF.

The chain is built from TRBV4-3 and TRBJ2-2; TRBD2 matches at 8 bases. Germline V gene data show CDR1 as LGHNA and CDR2 as YSLEER. The CDR3 is made up of 16 amino acids. V was clipped by 4 bases and J by 1 base; unmatched bases: 5. The CDR3 DNA follows: TGCGCCAGCAGCCGAGGCGGGGGGATGAACACCGGGGAGCTGTTTTTT. It codes for CASSRGGGMNTGELFF.